These 5 T cell receptor beta chains originate from one sample sequenced in a study of cytomegalovirus exposure and HLA in healthy donors. The method was immunoSEQ multiplex PCR; TCRdb's version includes in-frame clones alone and lacks a portion of them. The sample records roughly 280,000 clones, 65% to 90% being singletons. Material: PBMCs. The receptors here all came from a woman between 18 and 29 years old in good health and CMV-seronegative.

This chain links TRBV18 with TRBJ2-3; D gene ambiguous. Germline CDR1 is KGHSH and CDR2 is LQKENI. Trimming took off 2 bases at V and 0 bases at J, with 6 bases between the two ends. The CDR3 consists of 14 residues. The CDR3 protein is CASSPIQSTDTQYF. CDR3 DNA sequence: TGTGCCAGCTCACCAATCCAAAGCACAGATACGCAGTATTTT.

This rearrangement joins TRBV5-1 to TRBJ2-1; the match to TRBD1 covers 9 bases. Germline V CDR1 and CDR2: SGHRS, YFSETQ. Germline trimming cut 4 bases from V and 0 bases from J; bases unmatched to any gene: 5. This CDR3 has 16 amino acids. The CDR3 coding sequence is TGCGCCAGCAGCCCTGGGACAGGGAGCTCCTACAATGAGCAGTTCTTC. Its protein is CASSPGTGSSYNEQFF.

J is TRBJ2-7 and V is TRBV5-1; 9 nucleotides line up with TRBD2. V shed 4 bases and J 2 bases; nucleotides not matched to a gene: 7. Germline V CDR1 and CDR2: SGHRS, YFSETQ. CDR3 length equals 15 residues. CDR3 coding DNA: TGCGCCAGCAGCCTCGCGGGGGGGGCTGCCTACGAGCAGTACTTC. This codes for CASSLAGGAAYEQYF. Complete variable domain (other parts from reference TRBV5-1 and TRBJ2-7): KAGVTQTPRYLIKTRGQQVTLSCSPISGHRSVSWYQQTPGQGLQFLFEYFSETQRNKGNFPGRFSGRQFSNSRSEMNVSTLELGDSALYLCASSLAGGAAYEQYFGPGTRLTVT.

The V gene is TRBV11-2, the J gene TRBJ1-5; 7 nucleotides align to TRBD1. This CDR3 is 13 amino acids long. Germline V lookup: CDR1 SGHAT, CDR2 FQNNGV. The junction had 9 bases not matched to a gene; V was cut back by 5 bases and J by 11 bases. The DNA of the CDR3 is TGTGCCAGCAGCCCAGACAGGGATAGAGCCCAGCATTTT. Amino acid sequence: CASSPDRDRAQHF.

The chain employs TRBV6-6 and TRBJ1-3; TRBD1 matches 7 bases. With V trimmed by 6 bases and J by 1 base, 6 bases remained unmatched. From germline, CDR1 is MNHNY and CDR2 SVGAGI (reference sequence). The CDR3 length is 15 residues. CDR3 sequence (DNA): TGTGCCAGCAGGACCGGGACAGTGTCTGGAAACACCATATATTTT. Amino acid sequence: CASRTGTVSGNTIYF.